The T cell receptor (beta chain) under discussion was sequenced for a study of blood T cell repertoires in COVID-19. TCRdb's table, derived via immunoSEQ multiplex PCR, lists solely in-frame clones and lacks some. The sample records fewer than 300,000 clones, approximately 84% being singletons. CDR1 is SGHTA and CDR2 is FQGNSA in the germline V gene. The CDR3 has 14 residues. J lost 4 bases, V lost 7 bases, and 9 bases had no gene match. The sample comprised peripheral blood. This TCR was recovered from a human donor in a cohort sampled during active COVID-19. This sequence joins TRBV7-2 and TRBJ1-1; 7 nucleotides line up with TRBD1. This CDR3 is CASNPTGARTEAFF. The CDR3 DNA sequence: TGTGCCAGCAACCCTACAGGGGCTCGCACTGAAGCTTTCTTT.